Shown below are 11 T cell receptor beta chains from a single sample sequenced in a study of T cells after yellow fever vaccination (dated by TCRdb to between 2019 and 2020). This specimen's treatment or condition label, per the study, means: live attenuated yellow fever vaccine strain. Libraries were made using 5' RACE. The instrument given in TCRdb is Illumina NovaSeq 6000. In-frame beta chains were kept once TCRdb had trimmed the public reads at Q25 with fastp and called clones with MiXCR. All rows with the same CDR3 protein become a single entry with the most common DNA and genes. The table for this sample lists fewer than 400,000 distinct CDR3 sequences; roughly a tenth of them were counted only once. The biggest ten clones account for about 3% of the sample. The specimen comprised CD4+ T cells sorted from PBMCs, sampled 45 days after the yellow fever booster vaccination. The source is a man aged 18 to 30 who received the YFV17D yellow fever vaccine.

A few counts support this clonotype. The chain couples TRBV20-1 to TRBJ2-1, with D tentatively TRBD2 (7 bases). V dropped 5 bases and J dropped 0 bases, with 17 bases sitting between them. The CDR3 runs to 16 residues. Germline-derived CDR1 and CDR2 are DFQATT and SNEGSKA (reference sequence). The CDR3 DNA reads as TGCAGTGCTGAGGGGGGGGGCTTAAGCTCCTACAATGAGCAGTTCTTC. Protein sequence: CSAEGGGLSSYNEQFF.

This clonotype was detected a few times. The chain uses TRBV7-9 and TRBJ2-1; D gene uncertain. V lost 5 bases, J lost 13 bases, and 18 bases lay in between. The CDR3 is made up of 13 amino acids. Germline CDR1 is SEHNR and CDR2 is FQNEAQ (reference sequence). The CDR3 DNA reads as TGTGCCAGCAGCCCCCAAGATGCCCCAGGACAGTTCTTC. This encodes CASSPQDAPGQFF. The entire variable domain, with the rest obtained from reference TRBV7-9 and TRBJ2-1, is as follows: DTGVSQNPRHKITKRGQNVTFRCDPISEHNRLYWYRQTLGQGPEFLTYFQNEAQLEKSRLLSDRFSAERPKGSFSTLEIQRTEQGDSAMYLCASSPQDAPGQFFGPGTRLTVL.

This clonotype came up a few times. The chain joins TRBV6-2 or TRBV6-3 to TRBJ1-2; 10 bases are shared with TRBD1. The trim removed 5 bases at V and 5 bases at J, leaving 8 bases unmatched. Germline-derived CDR1 and CDR2 are MNHEY and SVGEGT. The CDR3 has 15 amino acids. This CDR3 is CASSTGQGMGYGYTF. The CDR3 DNA sequence: TGTGCCAGCAGTACGGGACAGGGGATGGGGTATGGCTACACCTTC.

This clonotype was counted a few times. V is TRBV4-3 and J is TRBJ2-3, with 7 bases lining up with TRBD2. This CDR3 region has 16 residues. V dropped 0 bases and J dropped 2; count of bases not matched to a gene: 5. The germline gives CDR1 LGHNA, CDR2 YSLEER. For the CDR3, the DNA is TGCGCCAGCAGCCAAGACGCTAGCGGCTTCACAGATACGCAGTATTTT. Translating gives CASSQDASGFTDTQYF.

This sequence joins TRBV19 and TRBJ1-2, with a weak D call TRBD1 (5 bases). Trimming shortened V by 4 bases and J by 1 base, and 13 bases separated the two germline ends. This CDR3 has 15 residues. Germline CDR1 LNHDA, CDR2 SQIVND (reference sequence). CDR3 in DNA: TGTGCCAGTAGTACGGACGGGGCTGGTAACTATGGCTACACCTTC. Protein: CASSTDGAGNYGYTF.

Written as DNA, the CDR3 is TGTGCCACTCTAGACGGTTATAGCAATCAGCCCCAGCATTTT. It translates to CATLDGYSNQPQHF. V gene TRBV15 combines with J gene TRBJ1-5; D gene unclear. Trimming removed 9 bases at V and 0 bases at J, with 12 bases between. The V gene's germline CDR1 is LNHNV and CDR2 YYDKDF (reference sequence). This CDR3 has 14 residues.

The chain combines TRBV6-5 with TRBJ1-6; possible D gene TRBD1, 6 bases. Germline V gene sequence: CDR1 MNHEY, CDR2 SVGAGI. The germline V and J ends were trimmed by 6 bases and 6 bases, with 18 bases remaining between them. The CDR3 has 16 amino acids. In nucleotides, the CDR3 is TGTGCCAGCAGCCGGGCACTGGGGGCCGCTAATTCACCCCTCCACTTT. It translates to CASSRALGAANSPLHF.

A few counts support this clonotype. This chain joins TRBV29-1 and TRBJ1-1; 7 bases line up with TRBD1. Per germline, CDR1 SQVTM and CDR2 ANQGSEA. The ends lost 8 bases at V and 4 bases at J; junction bases unmatched: 7. CDR3 length: 12 residues. CDR3 residues: CSSQGSGTEAFF. DNA for the CDR3: TGCAGCTCACAGGGGTCGGGCACTGAAGCTTTCTTT.

This clonotype showed up just a few times. The chain carries TRBV2 and TRBJ1-4, with 7 positions matching TRBD1. Germline CDR1 is SNHLY and CDR2 is FYNNEI. CDR3 length equals 18 residues. V lost 3 bases, J lost 0 bases, and 10 bases stayed unmatched. CDR3 in amino acids: CASSDQDRWTATNEKLFF. The CDR3 DNA sequence: TGTGCCAGCAGTGACCAGGACAGGTGGACTGCAACTAATGAAAAACTGTTTTTT.

The chain uses TRBV5-1 and TRBJ2-2; D may be TRBD1 (5 bases). The germline gives CDR1 SGHRS, CDR2 YFSETQ. Trimming left V 0 bases short and J 4 bases short, with 10 bases between. CDR3 length equals 15 residues. CDR3 coding DNA: TGCGCCAGCAGCTTGGCATGGCAGGGCACCGGGGAGCTGTTTTTT. Protein: CASSLAWQGTGELFF. Together with reference TRBV5-1 and TRBJ2-2, the CDR3 gives the full variable domain: KAGVTQTPRYLIKTRGQQVTLSCSPISGHRSVSWYQQTPGQGLQFLFEYFSETQRNKGNFPGRFSGRQFSNSRSEMNVSTLELGDSALYLCASSLAWQGTGELFFGEGSRLTVL.

In its sample, this clonotype was seen a few times. The chain employs TRBV18 and TRBJ2-2; 9 positions match TRBD1. Germline loops: CDR1 KGHSH, CDR2 LQKENI. With V trimmed by 1 base and J by 4 bases, 10 bases remained unmatched. This CDR3 contains 18 residues. The CDR3 region has the DNA TGTGCCAGCTCACCACGAGCCGGGACAGGGATTAGCACCGGGGAGCTGTTTTTT. Protein product: CASSPRAGTGISTGELFF.